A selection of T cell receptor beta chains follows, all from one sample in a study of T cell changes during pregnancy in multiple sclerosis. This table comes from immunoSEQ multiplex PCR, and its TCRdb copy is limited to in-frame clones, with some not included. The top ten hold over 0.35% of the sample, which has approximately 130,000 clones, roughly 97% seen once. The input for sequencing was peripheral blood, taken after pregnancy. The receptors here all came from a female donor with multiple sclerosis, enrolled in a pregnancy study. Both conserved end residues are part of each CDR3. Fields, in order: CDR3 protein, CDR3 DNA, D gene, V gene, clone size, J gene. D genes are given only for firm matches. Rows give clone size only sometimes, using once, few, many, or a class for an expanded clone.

CDR3aa: CASSPGQNLEQYF
CDR3nt: TGTGCCAGCAGTCCAGGACAAAATCTCGAGCAGTACTTC
d_gene: .
v_gene: TRBV28
abundance: .
j_gene: TRBJ2-7

CDR3aa: CALSPWEPNTGELFF
CDR3nt: TGTGCACTGTCCCCGTGGGAGCCGAACACCGGGGAGCTGTTTTTT
d_gene: .
v_gene: TRBV30
abundance: .
j_gene: TRBJ2-2

CDR3aa: CASSRQGSRQPQHF
CDR3nt: TGTGCCAGCAGCCGACAGGGAAGCCGCCAGCCCCAGCATTTT
d_gene: TRBD1
v_gene: TRBV13
abundance: .
j_gene: TRBJ1-5

CDR3aa: CASSLAYGRTDEQYF
CDR3nt: TGTGCCAGCAGCTTAGCCTACGGGAGAACGGACGAGCAGTACTTC
d_gene: .
v_gene: TRBV7-2
abundance: .
j_gene: TRBJ2-7

CDR3aa: CSVDEGVPYEQYF
CDR3nt: TGCAGCGTTGATGAAGGGGTTCCCTACGAGCAGTACTTC
d_gene: .
v_gene: TRBV29-1
abundance: .
j_gene: TRBJ2-7

CDR3aa: CASSGWEWYNEQFF
CDR3nt: TGTGCCAGCAGTGGGTGGGAGTGGTACAATGAGCAGTTCTTC
d_gene: .
v_gene: TRBV25-1
abundance: .
j_gene: TRBJ2-1

CDR3aa: CASRVFTGTSGNLSYNEQFF
CDR3nt: TGTGCCAGCAGAGTTTTTACCGGGACTAGCGGGAATTTGTCCTACAATGAGCAGTTCTTC
d_gene: TRBD2
v_gene: TRBV27
abundance: .
j_gene: TRBJ2-1

CDR3aa: CASSLIIPSREQYF
CDR3nt: TGTGCCAGCTCTCTTATAATACCTTCTAGGGAGCAGTACTTC
d_gene: .
v_gene: TRBV2
abundance: .
j_gene: TRBJ2-7

CDR3aa: CSARPGLEQYF
CDR3nt: TGCAGTGCTAGACCGGGGTTAGAGCAGTACTTC
d_gene: .
v_gene: TRBV20-1
abundance: .
j_gene: TRBJ2-7

CDR3aa: CASSLNLGAPAYGYTF
CDR3nt: TGTGCCAGCAGCTTAAATCTGGGGGCGCCGGCCTATGGCTACACCTTC
d_gene: .
v_gene: TRBV7-2
abundance: .
j_gene: TRBJ1-2

CDR3aa: CASSAWPEQYF
CDR3nt: TGTGCCAGCAGTGCATGGCCCGAGCAGTACTTC
d_gene: .
v_gene: TRBV25-1
abundance: .
j_gene: TRBJ2-7

CDR3aa: CASSPVVAGSYEQYF
CDR3nt: TGTGCCAGCAGCCCCGTCGTAGCGGGAAGTTACGAGCAGTACTTC
d_gene: TRBD2
v_gene: TRBV7-6
abundance: .
j_gene: TRBJ2-7

CDR3aa: CASAWSSADLYEQYF
CDR3nt: TGTGCCAGCGCCTGGAGTAGCGCGGACCTCTACGAGCAGTACTTC
d_gene: .
v_gene: TRBV4-2
abundance: .
j_gene: TRBJ2-7

CDR3aa: CASSTSFRVEQYF
CDR3nt: TGTGCCAGTAGTACCTCTTTCAGGGTCGAGCAGTACTTC
d_gene: .
v_gene: TRBV19
abundance: .
j_gene: TRBJ2-7

CDR3aa: CASSLTWTGDYNEQFF
CDR3nt: TGCGCCAGCAGCTTGACTTGGACAGGGGATTACAATGAGCAGTTCTTC
d_gene: TRBD1
v_gene: TRBV5-1
abundance: .
j_gene: TRBJ2-1

CDR3aa: CASSQDWFPGELFF
CDR3nt: TGTGCCAGCAGCCAGGACTGGTTTCCAGGGGAGCTGTTTTTT
d_gene: .
v_gene: TRBV6-5
abundance: .
j_gene: TRBJ2-2

CDR3aa: CASSPSRGATYEQYF
CDR3nt: TGTGCCAGTAGCCCGTCGCGGGGGGCGACCTACGAGCAGTACTTC
d_gene: TRBD2
v_gene: TRBV19
abundance: .
j_gene: TRBJ2-7

CDR3aa: CASRGAGQGRTDTQYF
CDR3nt: TGCGCCAGCAGAGGGGCAGGACAGGGTAGAACAGATACGCAGTATTTT
d_gene: TRBD1
v_gene: TRBV4-3
abundance: .
j_gene: TRBJ2-3

CDR3aa: CATNGGYTEAFF
CDR3nt: TGTGCCACAAACGGGGGATACACTGAAGCTTTCTTT
d_gene: .
v_gene: TRBV19
abundance: .
j_gene: TRBJ1-1

CDR3aa: CASSSGKPYEQYF
CDR3nt: TGTGCCAGCAGCTCCGGGAAACCCTACGAGCAGTACTTC
d_gene: .
v_gene: TRBV5-4
abundance: .
j_gene: TRBJ2-7

CDR3aa: CASSLEGTSAAYEQYF
CDR3nt: TGCGCCAGCAGCTTGGAGGGGACTAGCGCCGCCTACGAGCAGTACTTC
d_gene: TRBD2
v_gene: TRBV5-1
abundance: .
j_gene: TRBJ2-7

CDR3aa: CASALAGGGNEQFF
CDR3nt: TGCGCCAGCGCACTAGCGGGAGGGGGGAATGAGCAGTTCTTC
d_gene: TRBD2
v_gene: TRBV5-1
abundance: .
j_gene: TRBJ2-1

CDR3aa: CASISPPRVLYSGANVLTF
CDR3nt: TGCGCCAGCATCTCCCCCCCCCGGGTCCTCTACTCTGGGGCCAACGTCCTGACTTTC
d_gene: .
v_gene: TRBV5-1
abundance: once
j_gene: TRBJ2-6

CDR3aa: CASRSGLAGGPLYNEQFF
CDR3nt: TGTGCCAGCAGAAGTGGACTAGCGGGAGGGCCCCTATACAATGAGCAGTTCTTC
d_gene: TRBD2
v_gene: TRBV27
abundance: once
j_gene: TRBJ2-1

CDR3aa: CASSQPRLTSTDTQYF
CDR3nt: TGTGCCAGCAGCCAACCCCGACTAACTAGCACAGATACGCAGTATTTT
d_gene: .
v_gene: TRBV7-2
abundance: .
j_gene: TRBJ2-3

CDR3aa: CASKERGDSLVSYEQYF
CDR3nt: TGTGCCAGCAAAGAACGCGGGGACAGCCTGGTCTCCTACGAGCAGTACTTC
d_gene: .
v_gene: TRBV27
abundance: .
j_gene: TRBJ2-7

CDR3aa: CASRDWGRDEQYF
CDR3nt: TGTGCCAGCAGGGACTGGGGGAGGGACGAGCAGTACTTC
d_gene: TRBD2
v_gene: TRBV28
abundance: .
j_gene: TRBJ2-7

CDR3aa: CASSIDQTGLNGYTF
CDR3nt: TGTGCCAGTAGTATAGACCAGACAGGCCTAAATGGCTACACCTTC
d_gene: .
v_gene: TRBV19
abundance: few
j_gene: TRBJ1-2

CDR3aa: CASSSPGLSNRISYEQYF
CDR3nt: TGTGCCAGCAGTTCTCCGGGACTATCCAACCGTATTTCCTACGAGCAGTACTTC
d_gene: TRBD2
v_gene: TRBV28
abundance: .
j_gene: TRBJ2-7

CDR3aa: CASSLDRARSYGYTF
CDR3nt: TGTGCCAGCAGTCTAGACAGGGCTCGAAGCTATGGCTACACCTTC
d_gene: TRBD1
v_gene: TRBV28
abundance: few
j_gene: TRBJ1-2

CDR3aa: CASRGFGRGETQYF
CDR3nt: TGTGCCAGTCGTGGATTCGGGAGGGGGGAGACCCAGTACTTC
d_gene: TRBD2
v_gene: TRBV25-1
abundance: .
j_gene: TRBJ2-5

CDR3aa: CASSKPGTGGKTQYF
CDR3nt: TGTGCCAGTAGTAAGCCCGGGACAGGGGGCAAGACCCAGTACTTC
d_gene: TRBD1
v_gene: TRBV19
abundance: .
j_gene: TRBJ2-5

CDR3aa: CASSQITNPSYEQYF
CDR3nt: TGCGCCAGCAGCCAAATTACTAATCCATCCTACGAGCAGTACTTC
d_gene: .
v_gene: TRBV4-1
abundance: once
j_gene: TRBJ2-7

CDR3aa: CASSRTGSDQPQHF
CDR3nt: TGTGCCAGCAGTCGGACGGGGAGTGATCAGCCCCAGCATTTT
d_gene: .
v_gene: TRBV2
abundance: .
j_gene: TRBJ1-5

CDR3aa: CASSLNRGSNQPQHF
CDR3nt: TGTGCCAGCAGCCTTAACAGGGGAAGCAATCAGCCCCAGCATTTT
d_gene: TRBD1
v_gene: TRBV6-1
abundance: .
j_gene: TRBJ1-5

CDR3aa: CASSPPTGSYNEQFF
CDR3nt: TGTGCCAGCTCACCCCCGACAGGCTCCTACAATGAGCAGTTCTTC
d_gene: .
v_gene: TRBV18
abundance: .
j_gene: TRBJ2-1

CDR3aa: CASSWDSYNEQFF
CDR3nt: TGTGCCAGCAGCTGGGACAGCTACAATGAGCAGTTCTTC
d_gene: TRBD1
v_gene: TRBV6-6
abundance: .
j_gene: TRBJ2-1

CDR3aa: CASSYPHRDSQETQYF
CDR3nt: TGTGCCAGCAGTTACCCACACAGGGATTCCCAAGAGACCCAGTACTTC
d_gene: .
v_gene: TRBV6-6
abundance: .
j_gene: TRBJ2-5

CDR3aa: CASTPTWTGARNEQFF
CDR3nt: TGTGCCAGTACCCCTACTTGGACAGGGGCCCGCAATGAGCAGTTCTTC
d_gene: TRBD1
v_gene: TRBV19
abundance: .
j_gene: TRBJ2-1

CDR3aa: CASSYLAGGPDEQFF
CDR3nt: TGTGCCAGCAGTTATTTAGCGGGAGGGCCCGATGAGCAGTTCTTC
d_gene: TRBD2
v_gene: TRBV6-5
abundance: once
j_gene: TRBJ2-1

CDR3aa: CASSLSIDRALNEQFF
CDR3nt: TGTGCCAGCAGCTTGAGTATAGACAGGGCCCTCAATGAGCAGTTCTTC
d_gene: TRBD1
v_gene: TRBV7-2
abundance: once
j_gene: TRBJ2-1